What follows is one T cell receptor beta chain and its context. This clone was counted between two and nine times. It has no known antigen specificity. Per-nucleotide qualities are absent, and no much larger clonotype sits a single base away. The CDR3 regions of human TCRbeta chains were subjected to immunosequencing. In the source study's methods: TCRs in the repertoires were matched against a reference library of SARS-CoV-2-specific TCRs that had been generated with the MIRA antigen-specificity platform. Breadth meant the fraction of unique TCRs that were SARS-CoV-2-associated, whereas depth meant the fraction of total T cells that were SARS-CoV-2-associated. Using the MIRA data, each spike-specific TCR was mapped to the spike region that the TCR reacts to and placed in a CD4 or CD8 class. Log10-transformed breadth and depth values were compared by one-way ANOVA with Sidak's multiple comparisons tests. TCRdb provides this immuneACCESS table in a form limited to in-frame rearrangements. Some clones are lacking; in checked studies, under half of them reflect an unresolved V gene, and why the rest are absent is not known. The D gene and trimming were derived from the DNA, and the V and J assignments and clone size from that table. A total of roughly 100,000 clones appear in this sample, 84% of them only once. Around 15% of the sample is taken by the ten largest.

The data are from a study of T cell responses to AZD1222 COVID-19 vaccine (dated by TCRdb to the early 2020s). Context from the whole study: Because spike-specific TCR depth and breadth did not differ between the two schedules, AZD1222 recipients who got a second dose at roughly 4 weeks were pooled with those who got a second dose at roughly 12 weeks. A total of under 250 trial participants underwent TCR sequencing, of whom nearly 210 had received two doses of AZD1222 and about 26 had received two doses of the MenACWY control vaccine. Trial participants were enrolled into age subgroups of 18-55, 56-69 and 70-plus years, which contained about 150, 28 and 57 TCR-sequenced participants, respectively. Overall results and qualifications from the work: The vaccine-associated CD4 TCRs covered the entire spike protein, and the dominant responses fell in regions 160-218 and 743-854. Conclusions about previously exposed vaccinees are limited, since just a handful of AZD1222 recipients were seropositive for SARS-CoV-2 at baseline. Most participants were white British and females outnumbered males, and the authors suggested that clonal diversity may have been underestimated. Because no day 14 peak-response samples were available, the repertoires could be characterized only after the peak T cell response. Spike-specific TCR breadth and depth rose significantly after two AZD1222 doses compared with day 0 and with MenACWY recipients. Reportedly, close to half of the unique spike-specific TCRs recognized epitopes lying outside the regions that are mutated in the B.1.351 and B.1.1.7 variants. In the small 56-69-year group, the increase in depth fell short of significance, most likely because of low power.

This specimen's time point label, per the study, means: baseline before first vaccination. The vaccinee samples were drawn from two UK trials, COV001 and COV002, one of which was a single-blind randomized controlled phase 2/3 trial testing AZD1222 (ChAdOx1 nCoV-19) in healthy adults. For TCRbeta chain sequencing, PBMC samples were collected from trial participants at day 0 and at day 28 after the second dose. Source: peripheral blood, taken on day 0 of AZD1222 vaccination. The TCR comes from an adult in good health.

The nucleotides read TGTGCCAGCAGCCAAGTAAAGGCATTGGGGCCAGAGAATTCACCCCTCCACTTT. This sequence encodes CASSQVKALGPENSPLHF. The sequence joins TRBV3-1 (or the pseudogene TRBV3-2) to TRBJ1-6, and possibly TRBD1, on 5 matching bases. Its CDR3 holds 18 amino acids, cysteine through phenylalanine. Only CDR3 DNA is held: 54 bases, read in frame from base 1. In the germline V gene (reference sequence), CDR1 corresponds to LGHDT and CDR2 to YNNKEL. Between the V and J ends, shortened by 1 base and 7 bases respectively, the junction contains 20 bases.